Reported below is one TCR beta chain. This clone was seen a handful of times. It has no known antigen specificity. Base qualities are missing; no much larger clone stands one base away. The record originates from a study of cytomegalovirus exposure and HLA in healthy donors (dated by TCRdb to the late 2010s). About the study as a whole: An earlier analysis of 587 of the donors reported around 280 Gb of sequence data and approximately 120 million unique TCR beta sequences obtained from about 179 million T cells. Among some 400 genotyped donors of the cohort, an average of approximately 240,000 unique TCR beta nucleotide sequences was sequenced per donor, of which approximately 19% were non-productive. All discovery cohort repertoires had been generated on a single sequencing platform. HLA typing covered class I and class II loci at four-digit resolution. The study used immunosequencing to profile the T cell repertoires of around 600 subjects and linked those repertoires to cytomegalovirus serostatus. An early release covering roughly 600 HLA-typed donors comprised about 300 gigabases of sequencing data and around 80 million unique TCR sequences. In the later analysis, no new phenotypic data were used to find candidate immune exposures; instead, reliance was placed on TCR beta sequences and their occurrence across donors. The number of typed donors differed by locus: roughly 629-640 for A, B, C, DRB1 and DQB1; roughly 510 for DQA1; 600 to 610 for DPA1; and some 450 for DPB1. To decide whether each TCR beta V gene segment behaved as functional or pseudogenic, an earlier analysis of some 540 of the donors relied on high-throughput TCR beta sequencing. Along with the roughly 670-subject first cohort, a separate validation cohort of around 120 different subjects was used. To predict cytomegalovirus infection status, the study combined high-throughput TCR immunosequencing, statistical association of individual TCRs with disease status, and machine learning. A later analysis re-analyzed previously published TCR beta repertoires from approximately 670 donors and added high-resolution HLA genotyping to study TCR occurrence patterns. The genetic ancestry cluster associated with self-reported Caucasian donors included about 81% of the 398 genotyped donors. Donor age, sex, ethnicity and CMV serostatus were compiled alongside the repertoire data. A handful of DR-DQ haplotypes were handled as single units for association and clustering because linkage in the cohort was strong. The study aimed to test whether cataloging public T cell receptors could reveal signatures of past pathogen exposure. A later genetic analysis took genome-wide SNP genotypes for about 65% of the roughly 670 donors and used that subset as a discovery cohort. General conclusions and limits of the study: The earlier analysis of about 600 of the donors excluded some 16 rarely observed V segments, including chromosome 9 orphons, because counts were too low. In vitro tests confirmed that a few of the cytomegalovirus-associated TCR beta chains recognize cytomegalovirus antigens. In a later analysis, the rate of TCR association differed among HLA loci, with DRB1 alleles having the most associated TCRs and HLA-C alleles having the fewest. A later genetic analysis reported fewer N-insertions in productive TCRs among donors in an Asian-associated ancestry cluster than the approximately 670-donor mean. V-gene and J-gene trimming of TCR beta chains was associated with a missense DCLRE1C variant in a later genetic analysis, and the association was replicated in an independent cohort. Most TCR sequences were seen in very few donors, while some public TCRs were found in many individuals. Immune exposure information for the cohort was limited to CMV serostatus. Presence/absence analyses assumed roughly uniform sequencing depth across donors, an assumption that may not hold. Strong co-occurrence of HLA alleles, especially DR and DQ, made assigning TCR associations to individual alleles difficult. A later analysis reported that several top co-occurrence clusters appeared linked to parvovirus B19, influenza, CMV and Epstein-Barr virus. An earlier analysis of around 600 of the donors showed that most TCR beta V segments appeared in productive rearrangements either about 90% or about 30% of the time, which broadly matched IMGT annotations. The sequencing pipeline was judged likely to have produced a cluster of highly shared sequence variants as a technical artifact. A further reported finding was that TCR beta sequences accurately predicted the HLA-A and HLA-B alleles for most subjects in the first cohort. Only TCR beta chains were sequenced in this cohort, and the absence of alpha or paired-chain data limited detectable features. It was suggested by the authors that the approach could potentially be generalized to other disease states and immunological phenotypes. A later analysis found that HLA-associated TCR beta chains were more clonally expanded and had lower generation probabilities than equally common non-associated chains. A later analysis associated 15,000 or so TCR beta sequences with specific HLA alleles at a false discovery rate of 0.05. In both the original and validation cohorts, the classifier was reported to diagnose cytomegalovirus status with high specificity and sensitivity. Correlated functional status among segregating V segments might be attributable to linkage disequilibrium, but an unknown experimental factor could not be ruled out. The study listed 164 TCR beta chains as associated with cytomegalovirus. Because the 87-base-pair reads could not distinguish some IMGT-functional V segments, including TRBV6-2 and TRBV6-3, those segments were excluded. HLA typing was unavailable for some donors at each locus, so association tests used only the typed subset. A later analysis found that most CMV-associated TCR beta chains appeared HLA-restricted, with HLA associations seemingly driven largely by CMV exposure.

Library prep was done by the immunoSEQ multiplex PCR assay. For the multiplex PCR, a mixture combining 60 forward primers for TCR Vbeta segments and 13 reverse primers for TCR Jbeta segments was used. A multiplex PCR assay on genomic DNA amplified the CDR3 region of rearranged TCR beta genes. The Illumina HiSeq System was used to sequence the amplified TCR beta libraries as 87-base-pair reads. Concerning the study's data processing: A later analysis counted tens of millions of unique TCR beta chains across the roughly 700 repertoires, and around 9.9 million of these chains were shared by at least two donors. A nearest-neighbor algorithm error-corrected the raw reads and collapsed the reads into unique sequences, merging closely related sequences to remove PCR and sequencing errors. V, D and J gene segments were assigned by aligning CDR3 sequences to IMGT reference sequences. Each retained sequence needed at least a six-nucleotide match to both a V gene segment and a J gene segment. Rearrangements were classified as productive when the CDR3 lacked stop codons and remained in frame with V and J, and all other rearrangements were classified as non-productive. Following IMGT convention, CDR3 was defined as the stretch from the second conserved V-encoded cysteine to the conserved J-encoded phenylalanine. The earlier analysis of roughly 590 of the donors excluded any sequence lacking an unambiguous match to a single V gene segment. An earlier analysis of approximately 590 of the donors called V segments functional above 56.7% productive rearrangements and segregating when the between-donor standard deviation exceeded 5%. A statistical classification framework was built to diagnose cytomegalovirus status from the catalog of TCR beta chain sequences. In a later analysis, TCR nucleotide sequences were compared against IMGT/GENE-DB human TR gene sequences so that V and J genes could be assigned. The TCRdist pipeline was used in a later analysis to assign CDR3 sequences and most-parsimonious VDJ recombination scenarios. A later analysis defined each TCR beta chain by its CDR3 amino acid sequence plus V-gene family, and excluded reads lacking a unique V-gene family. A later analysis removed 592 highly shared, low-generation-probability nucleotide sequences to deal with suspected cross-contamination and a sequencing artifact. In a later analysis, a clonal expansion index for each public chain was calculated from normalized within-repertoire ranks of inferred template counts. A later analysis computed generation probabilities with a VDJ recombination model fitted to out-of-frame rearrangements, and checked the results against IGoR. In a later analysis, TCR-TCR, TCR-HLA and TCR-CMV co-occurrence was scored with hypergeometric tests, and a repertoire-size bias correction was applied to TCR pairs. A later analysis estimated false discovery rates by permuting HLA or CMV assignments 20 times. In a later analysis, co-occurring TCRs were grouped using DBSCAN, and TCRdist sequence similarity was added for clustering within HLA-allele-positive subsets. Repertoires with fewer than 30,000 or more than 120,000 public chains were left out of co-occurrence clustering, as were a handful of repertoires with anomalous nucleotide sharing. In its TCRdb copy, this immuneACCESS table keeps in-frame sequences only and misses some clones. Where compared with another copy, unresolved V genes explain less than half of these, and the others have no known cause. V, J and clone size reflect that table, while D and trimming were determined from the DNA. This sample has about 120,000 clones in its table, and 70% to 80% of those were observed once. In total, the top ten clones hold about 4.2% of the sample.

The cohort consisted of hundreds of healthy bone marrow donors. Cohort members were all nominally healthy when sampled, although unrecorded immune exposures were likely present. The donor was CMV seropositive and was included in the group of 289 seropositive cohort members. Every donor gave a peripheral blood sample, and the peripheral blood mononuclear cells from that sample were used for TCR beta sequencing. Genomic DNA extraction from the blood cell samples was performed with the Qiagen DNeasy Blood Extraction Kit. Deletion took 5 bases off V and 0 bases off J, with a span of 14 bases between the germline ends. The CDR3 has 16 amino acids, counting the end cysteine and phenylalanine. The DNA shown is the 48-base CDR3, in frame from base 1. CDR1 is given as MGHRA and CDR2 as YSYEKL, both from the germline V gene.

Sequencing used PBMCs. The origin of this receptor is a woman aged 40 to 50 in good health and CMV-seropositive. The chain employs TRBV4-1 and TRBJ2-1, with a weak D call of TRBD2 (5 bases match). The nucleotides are TGCGCCAGCAGCGAGAGGGTTTTGAGCTCCTACAATGAGCAGTTCTTC. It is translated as CASSERVLSSYNEQFF.